The rows below give T cell receptor beta chains drawn from one sample of a study of cytomegalovirus exposure and HLA in healthy donors. TCRdb keeps only in-frame clones here, not all; method: immunoSEQ multiplex PCR. The profile shows 100,000 to 150,000 clones, around 78% of them singletons. The specimen was PBMCs. These receptors came from a middle-aged woman in good health and CMV-seronegative. Each CDR3 is given with its conserved first and last residue. The D gene is left open where the match is weak. A clone size is listed for some rows: how often the clone was seen (once, few, many), or a class if it is expanded.

j_call v_call clone_size d_call cdr3_length cdr3_aa cdr3_nt
TRBJ1-2 TRBV9 NA NA 14 CASSVQGQQFGYTF TGTGCCAGCAGCGTCCAGGGTCAACAGTTCGGCTACACCTTC
TRBJ2-5 TRBV28 NA NA 16 CASSFSGRGPLVEQYF TGTGCCAGCAGTTTTTCTGGGCGGGGCCCCTTGGTGGAACAGTACTTC
TRBJ2-3 TRBV11-3 NA TRBD1 13 CASSSDRGNTQYF TGTGCCAGTAGCTCGGACAGGGGAAATACGCAGTATTTT
TRBJ2-7 TRBV10-3 few TRBD1 19 CAISGAPSRDRPTSYEQYF TGTGCCATCAGTGGTGCCCCTTCCCGGGACAGACCTACCTCCTACGAGCAGTACTTC
TRBJ1-2 TRBV11-2 once TRBD1 14 CASSFLQGAGGYTF TGTGCCAGCAGCTTCCTACAGGGGGCGGGGGGCTACACCTTC
TRBJ1-4 TRBV5-6 NA TRBD1 14 CASSGQGAGEKLFF TGTGCCAGCAGCGGACAGGGGGCGGGCGAAAAACTGTTTTTT
TRBJ2-1 TRBV27 NA TRBD1 14 CASSPSGGYNEQFF TGTGCCAGCAGCCCATCAGGGGGCTACAATGAGCAGTTCTTC
TRBJ1-4 TRBV28 NA TRBD1 16 CASSLRTYRGLEKLFF TGTGCCAGCAGTTTACGAACTTACAGGGGGCTTGAAAAACTGTTTTTT
TRBJ1-3 TRBV4-2 few NA 15 CASSQDRGSGNTIYF TGTGCCAGCAGCCAAGATCGGGGGTCTGGAAACACCATATATTTT
TRBJ1-5 TRBV15 NA NA 15 CATNTGRGSNQPQHF TGTGCCACCAACACAGGGAGGGGTAGCAATCAGCCCCAGCATTTT
TRBJ1-3 TRBV18 NA NA 13 CATADRAGNTIYF TGTGCCACCGCAGATCGGGCTGGAAACACCATATATTTT
TRBJ2-1 TRBV7-2 NA NA 16 CASSLRGARDYNEQFF TGTGCCAGCAGCTTACGGGGGGCGCGAGATTACAATGAGCAGTTCTTC
TRBJ2-2 TRBV7-3 once TRBD2 16 CASSLRTSGGAGELFF TGTGCCAGCAGCTTGCGGACTAGCGGGGGAGCCGGGGAGCTGTTTTTT
TRBJ2-7 TRBV7-8 NA TRBD1 15 CASSLGGQGAGEQYF TGTGCCAGCAGCTTAGGGGGACAGGGGGCGGGCGAGCAGTACTTC
TRBJ2-1 TRBV7-9 NA NA 16 CASSLSVAVKGDEQFF TGTGCCAGCAGCTTGTCTGTAGCGGTGAAAGGCGATGAGCAGTTCTTC
TRBJ1-1 TRBV9 NA TRBD1 14 CASGKDRANTEAFF TGTGCCAGTGGGAAGGACAGGGCGAACACTGAAGCTTTCTTT
TRBJ2-2 TRBV18 once NA 15 CASSPPVPDTGELFF TGTGCCAGCTCACCACCGGTACCAGACACCGGGGAGCTGTTTTTT
TRBJ1-5 TRBV27 once NA 14 CASSLGQRRQPQHF TGTGCCAGCAGCTTGGGACAAAGGCGTCAGCCCCAGCATTTT
TRBJ1-2 TRBV6-1 NA TRBD1 17 CASSESFTRGALYGYTF TGTGCCAGCAGTGAAAGTTTTACCAGGGGGGCCCTCTATGGCTACACCTTC
TRBJ2-5 TRBV11-2 NA NA 16 CASSLARTHGAETQYF TGTGCCAGCAGCTTAGCGCGAACTCATGGGGCAGAGACCCAGTACTTC
TRBJ2-2 TRBV19 few TRBD1 14 CASGQGALTGELFF TGTGCCAGCGGACAGGGGGCCTTGACCGGGGAGCTGTTTTTT
TRBJ1-4 TRBV7-9 NA NA 15 CASSLVGTRDEKLFF TGTGCCAGCAGCTTGGTCGGAACGAGGGATGAAAAACTGTTTTTT